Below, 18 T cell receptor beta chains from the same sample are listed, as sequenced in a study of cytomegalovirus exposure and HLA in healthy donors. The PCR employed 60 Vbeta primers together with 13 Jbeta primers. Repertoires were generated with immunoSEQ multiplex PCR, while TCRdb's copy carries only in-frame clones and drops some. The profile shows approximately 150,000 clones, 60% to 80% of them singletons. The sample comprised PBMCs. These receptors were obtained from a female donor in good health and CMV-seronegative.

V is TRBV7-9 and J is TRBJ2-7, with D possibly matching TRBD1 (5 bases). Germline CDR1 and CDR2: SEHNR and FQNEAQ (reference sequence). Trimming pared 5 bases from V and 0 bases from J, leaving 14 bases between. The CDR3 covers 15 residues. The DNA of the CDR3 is TGTGCCAGCAGCCAGGTGGGGCAGATCTCCTACGAGCAGTACTTC. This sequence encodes CASSQVGQISYEQYF. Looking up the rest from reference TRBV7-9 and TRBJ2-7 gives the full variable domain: DTGVSQNPRHKITKRGQNVTFRCDPISEHNRLYWYRQTLGQGPEFLTYFQNEAQLEKSRLLSDRFSAERPKGSFSTLEIQRTEQGDSAMYLCASSQVGQISYEQYFGPGTRLTVT.

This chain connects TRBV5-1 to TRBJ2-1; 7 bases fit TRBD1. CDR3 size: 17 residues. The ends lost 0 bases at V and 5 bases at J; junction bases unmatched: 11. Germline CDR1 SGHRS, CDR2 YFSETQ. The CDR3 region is CASSLAPEGAANNEQFF. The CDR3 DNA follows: TGCGCCAGCAGCTTGGCCCCCGAGGGGGCGGCGAACAATGAGCAGTTCTTC.

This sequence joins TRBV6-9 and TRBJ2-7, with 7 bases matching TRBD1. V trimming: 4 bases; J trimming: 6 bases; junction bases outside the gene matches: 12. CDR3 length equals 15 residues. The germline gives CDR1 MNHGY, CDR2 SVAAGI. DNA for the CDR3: TGTGCCAGCAGTTCGCGGACAGGCTCCCCTTTCGAGCAGTACTTC. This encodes CASSSRTGSPFEQYF.

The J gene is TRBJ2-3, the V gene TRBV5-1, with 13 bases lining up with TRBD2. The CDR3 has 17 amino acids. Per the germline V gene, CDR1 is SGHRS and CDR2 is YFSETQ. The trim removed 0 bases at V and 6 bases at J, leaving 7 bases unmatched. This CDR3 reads CASSLELAGGYTDTQYF. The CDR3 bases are TGCGCCAGCAGCTTGGAACTAGCGGGAGGGTATACGGATACGCAGTATTTT. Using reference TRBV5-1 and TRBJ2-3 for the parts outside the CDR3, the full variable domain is KAGVTQTPRYLIKTRGQQVTLSCSPISGHRSVSWYQQTPGQGLQFLFEYFSETQRNKGNFPGRFSGRQFSNSRSEMNVSTLELGDSALYLCASSLELAGGYTDTQYFGPGTRLTVL.

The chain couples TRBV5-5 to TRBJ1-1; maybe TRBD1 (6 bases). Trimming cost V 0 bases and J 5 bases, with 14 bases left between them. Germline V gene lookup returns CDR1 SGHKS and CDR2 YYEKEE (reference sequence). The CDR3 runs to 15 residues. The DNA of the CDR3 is TGTGCCAGCAGCTTGGAGGTGGGAAGGGGGACTGAAGCTTTCTTT. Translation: CASSLEVGRGTEAFF.

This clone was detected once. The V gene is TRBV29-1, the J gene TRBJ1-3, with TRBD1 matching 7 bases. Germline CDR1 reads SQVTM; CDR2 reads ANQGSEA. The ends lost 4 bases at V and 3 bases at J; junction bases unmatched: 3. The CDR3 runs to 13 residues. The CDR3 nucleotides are TGCAGCGTTGGAAGGGACAGTGGAAACACCATATATTTT. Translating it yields CSVGRDSGNTIYF.

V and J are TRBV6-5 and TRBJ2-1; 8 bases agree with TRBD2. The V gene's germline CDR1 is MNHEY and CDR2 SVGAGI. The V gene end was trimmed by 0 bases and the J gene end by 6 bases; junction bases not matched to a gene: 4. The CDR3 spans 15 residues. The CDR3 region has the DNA TGTGCCAGCAGTTACTCGGGACTAGTGGTCAATGAGCAGTTCTTC. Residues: CASSYSGLVVNEQFF.

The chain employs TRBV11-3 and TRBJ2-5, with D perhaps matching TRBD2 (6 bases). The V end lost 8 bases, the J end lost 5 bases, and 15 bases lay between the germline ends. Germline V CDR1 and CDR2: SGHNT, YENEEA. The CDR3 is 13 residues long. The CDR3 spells CASAIGGTETQYF. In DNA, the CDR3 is TGTGCCAGCGCCATTGGGGGGACTGAGACCCAGTACTTC.

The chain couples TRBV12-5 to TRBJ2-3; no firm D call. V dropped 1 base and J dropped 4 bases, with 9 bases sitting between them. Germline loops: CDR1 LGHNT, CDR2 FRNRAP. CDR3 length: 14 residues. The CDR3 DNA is TGTGCTAGTGGTTTGGACAGTCTGGCAGATACGCAGTATTTT. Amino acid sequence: CASGLDSLADTQYF.

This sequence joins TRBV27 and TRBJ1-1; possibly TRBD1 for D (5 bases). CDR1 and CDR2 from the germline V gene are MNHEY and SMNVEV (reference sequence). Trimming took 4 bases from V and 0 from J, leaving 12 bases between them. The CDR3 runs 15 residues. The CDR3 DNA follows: TGTGCCAGCAGTTGGACATCGTTCATGAACACTGAAGCTTTCTTT. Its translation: CASSWTSFMNTEAFF.

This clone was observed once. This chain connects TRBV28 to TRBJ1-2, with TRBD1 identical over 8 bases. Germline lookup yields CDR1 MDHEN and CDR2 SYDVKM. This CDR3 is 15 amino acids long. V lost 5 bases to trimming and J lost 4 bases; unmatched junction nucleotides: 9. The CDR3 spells CASSPSRGPGYGYTF. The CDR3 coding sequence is TGTGCCAGCAGTCCCTCCAGGGGGCCCGGCTATGGCTACACCTTC.

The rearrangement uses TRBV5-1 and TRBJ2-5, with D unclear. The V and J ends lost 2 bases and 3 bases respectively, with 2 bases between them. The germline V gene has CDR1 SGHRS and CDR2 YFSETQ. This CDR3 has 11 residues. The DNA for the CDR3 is TGCGCCAGCAGCTTTAAAGAGACCCAGTACTTC. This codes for CASSFKETQYF.

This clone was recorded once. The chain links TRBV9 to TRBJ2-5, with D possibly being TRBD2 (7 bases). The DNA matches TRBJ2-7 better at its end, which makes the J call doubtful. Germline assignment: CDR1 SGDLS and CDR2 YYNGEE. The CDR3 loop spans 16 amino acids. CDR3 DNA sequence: TGTGCCAGCAGCGTAGGGTATGGGGGGGCCGGCGGCGAGCAGTACTTC. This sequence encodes CASSVGYGGAGGEQYF.

The DNA for the CDR3 is TGTGCCAGCAGTTTAGTAACCGGGACAGGGTTTGAAAAACTGTTTTTT. It yields the protein CASSLVTGTGFEKLFF. The chain is built from TRBV27 and TRBJ1-4, with 9 positions matching TRBD1. V lost 2 bases, J lost 7 bases, and 8 bases stayed unmatched. Germline V gene sequence: CDR1 MNHEY, CDR2 SMNVEV (reference sequence). This CDR3 region has 16 residues.

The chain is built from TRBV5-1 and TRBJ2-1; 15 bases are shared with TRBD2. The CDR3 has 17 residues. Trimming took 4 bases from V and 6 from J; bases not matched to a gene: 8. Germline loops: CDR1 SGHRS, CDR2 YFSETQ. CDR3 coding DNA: TGCGCCAGCAGCACCGGACTAGCGGGAGGGCCCTCCAATGAGCAGTTCTTC. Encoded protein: CASSTGLAGGPSNEQFF.

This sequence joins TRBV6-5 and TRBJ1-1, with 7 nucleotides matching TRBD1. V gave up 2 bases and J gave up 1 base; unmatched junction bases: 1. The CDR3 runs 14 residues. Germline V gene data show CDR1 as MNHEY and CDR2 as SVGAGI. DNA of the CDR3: TGTGCCAGCAGTTACCACAGGGGGAACACTGAAGCTTTCTTT. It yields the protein CASSYHRGNTEAFF.

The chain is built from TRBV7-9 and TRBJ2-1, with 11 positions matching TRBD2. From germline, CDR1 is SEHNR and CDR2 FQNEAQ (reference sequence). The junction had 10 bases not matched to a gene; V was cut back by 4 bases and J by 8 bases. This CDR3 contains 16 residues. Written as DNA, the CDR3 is TGTGCCAGCAGCTCCCAGGAGACTAGCGGGAACTATGAGCAGTTCTTC. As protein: CASSSQETSGNYEQFF.

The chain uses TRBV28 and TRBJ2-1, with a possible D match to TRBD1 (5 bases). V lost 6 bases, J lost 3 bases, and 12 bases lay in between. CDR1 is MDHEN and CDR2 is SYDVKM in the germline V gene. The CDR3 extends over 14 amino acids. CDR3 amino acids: CASRTTQGYNEQFF. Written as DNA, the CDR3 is TGTGCCAGCAGGACCACTCAGGGCTACAATGAGCAGTTCTTC.